This TCR beta chain originates from a study of control samples from healthy donors and cancer patients. V was cut by 2 bases and J by 3 bases, with 12 bases left in between. Germline V CDR1 and CDR2: SGHTA, FQGNSA. The CDR3 runs to 15 residues. Some clones are missing from TCRdb's copy, which holds only in-frame ones; the method was immunoSEQ multiplex PCR. The table has about 71,000 clones, under 90% seen once; the top ten hold around 20%. This clone showed up just once. The J gene is TRBJ2-3, the V gene TRBV7-2; D remains ambiguous. Sequencing used PBMCs. This clonotype originated in a man between 60 and 75 years old with lung cancer. The CDR3 sequence: CASSLRWSATDTQYF. In DNA form, the CDR3 reads TGTGCCAGCAGCTTAAGGTGGTCAGCGACAGATACGCAGTATTTT.